The rows below give T cell receptor beta chains drawn from one sample of a study of T cells in Graves' hyperthyroidism and ophthalmopathy. Using its own MiXCR run on the multiplex PCR reads, TCRdb lists one record per CDR3 protein. The data show about 500,000 distinct CDR3 sequences, with about a sixth seen just once and 15% to 20% held by the top ten. The specimen sequenced was blood. The receptors here all came from a woman between 18 and 29 years old with Graves' hyperthyroidism. Both conserved end residues are trimmed from each CDR3. D genes are given only for firm matches.

d_call j_call v_call cdr3_length cdr3_aa
. TRBJ2-7 TRBV20-1 13 SARDPGQGPFEQY
TRBD2 TRBJ2-5 TRBV6-1 14 ASSSPLAGGQETQY
. TRBJ2-3 TRBV29-1 9 SVENRFAQY
. TRBJ1-2 TRBV4-2 13 ASSQGQARGYGYT
TRBD2 TRBJ2-3 TRBV5-1 13 ASSLELAVADTQY
. TRBJ1-3 TRBV11-2 11 ASRVSSGNTIY
. TRBJ1-2 TRBV15 12 ATSRERQAHGYT
. TRBJ2-3 TRBV6-1 15 ASSPDIRGTVGDTQY
TRBD2 TRBJ2-4 TRBV28 17 ASSFPPGTSVIAKNIQY
. TRBJ2-5 TRBV11-2 13 ASSLAARTQETQY
. TRBJ2-7 TRBV20-1 13 SAVPSAGEPYEQY
. TRBJ1-2 TRBV13 11 ASSLIGRGGYT
TRBD2 TRBJ2-5 TRBV20-1 13 SAPISGTSGRRAY
TRBD1 TRBJ1-1 TRBV24-1 12 ATSEGTGNTEAF
TRBD1 TRBJ1-4 TRBV2 12 ASGNDRENEKLF
TRBD1 TRBJ2-1 TRBV24-1 12 ATSVAQGDNEQF
. TRBJ1-5 TRBV11-2 11 ASSLVTGRPQH
. TRBJ2-3 TRBV30 11 AWSVVGSDTQY
. TRBJ2-7 TRBV2 12 ASIIELSGYEQY
. TRBJ1-5 TRBV20-1 15 SARDSQRELRNQPQH
TRBD1 TRBJ2-3 TRBV20-1 11 SATWTGRDTQY
. TRBJ1-5 TRBV20-1 17 SASSPPRAAATYNQPQH
. TRBJ2-7 TRBV5-1 15 ASSLSWAGQRYYEQY
TRBD2 TRBJ2-1 TRBV11-2 15 ASSNGSSGAFYNEQF
. TRBJ1-4 TRBV29-1 11 SVRGGSNEKLF
TRBD1 TRBJ2-7 TRBV2 11 ASNPGQNYEQY
. TRBJ2-7 TRBV5-4 11 ASSSTDAYEQY
. TRBJ2-3 TRBV11-3 11 ASSRGGIDTQY
TRBD2 TRBJ2-7 TRBV6-2/TRBV6-3 14 ASSLGRTSGRNEQY
TRBD1 TRBJ2-7 TRBV15 11 ATSTDRVYEQY
TRBD1 TRBJ1-2 TRBV20-1 11 SALERDRVGGT
. TRBJ2-3 TRBV15 13 ATSVQRRVGDTQY
TRBD2 TRBJ2-3 TRBV5-8 14 ASSFNPGGPRDTQY
. TRBJ2-7 TRBV6-1 12 ASSGQISSYEQY
. TRBJ1-4 TRBV27 11 ASSYTGLGKLF
TRBD1 TRBJ2-7 TRBV7-9 14 ASSSSRTGLSYEQY
. TRBJ2-1 TRBV7-2 12 ASSFWTAYNEQF
TRBD1 TRBJ1-1 TRBV6-2/TRBV6-3 11 ASRGIGQGETF
TRBD2 TRBJ2-5 TRBV6-2/TRBV6-3 13 ASSRLAGGGETQY
. TRBJ2-5 TRBV6-1 12 ASSGFIGKETQY
TRBD2 TRBJ2-5 TRBV20-1 12 SARMAGGRETQY
. TRBJ1-5 TRBV28 14 ASSLRITVANQPQH
. TRBJ2-1 TRBV4-1 12 ASSQRAVRDEQF
TRBD2 TRBJ2-7 TRBV3-1 13 ASSHPVSGGYEQY
. TRBJ2-1 TRBV11-1 14 ASSKRTIPTYNEQF
TRBD1 TRBJ1-3 TRBV20-1 15 SARPNPGTGVGNTIY
TRBD2 TRBJ2-1 TRBV6-1 12 ATWPTTSLNEQF
. TRBJ2-5 TRBV10-2 11 ASGGTSQETQY
. TRBJ2-1 TRBV29-1 12 SVWVRAAYNEQF
. TRBJ2-2 TRBV28 14 ASSLVGGSNTGELF
TRBD2 TRBJ2-5 TRBV7-3 14 ASSLSSGGVQETQY
TRBD1 TRBJ1-5 TRBV15 12 ATSSHRGGQPQH
TRBD2 TRBJ2-1 TRBV6-1 15 ASSRNSGGASYNEQF
. TRBJ2-1 TRBV10-3 9 AISAPSEQF
. TRBJ2-3 TRBV9 13 ASRFGVSSTDTQY
TRBD1 TRBJ2-7 TRBV7-2 12 ASSLVQGAGEQY
TRBD1 TRBJ1-5 TRBV28 14 ASSPRQGLSNQPQH